This T cell receptor beta chain appears in the sequencing data of a study of cytomegalovirus exposure and HLA in healthy donors. Findings and caveats of the study: CMV serostatus stood as the only immune exposure information on hand.

J gave up 4 bases and V 6 bases, and 2 bases lay outside the gene matches. The CDR3 is made up of 12 amino acids. As regards this clone: Its cognate antigen is unknown.

The PCR was carried out with 60 Vbeta primers and 13 Jbeta primers. Assay used: immunoSEQ multiplex PCR; TCRdb lists only in-frame clones, some missing. This table has approximately 100,000 clones, 60% to 75% appearing once. Source material: PBMCs. This chain links TRBV23-1 with TRBJ1-1, with TRBD1 matching 7 bases. TRBV23-1 is noted as an ORF with a role that remains uncertain. This sequence was found in a female donor in good health and CMV-seronegative. The CDR3 sequence: CASSNRGTEAFF. The CDR3 DNA reads as TGCGCCAGCAGCAACAGGGGCACTGAAGCTTTCTTT.